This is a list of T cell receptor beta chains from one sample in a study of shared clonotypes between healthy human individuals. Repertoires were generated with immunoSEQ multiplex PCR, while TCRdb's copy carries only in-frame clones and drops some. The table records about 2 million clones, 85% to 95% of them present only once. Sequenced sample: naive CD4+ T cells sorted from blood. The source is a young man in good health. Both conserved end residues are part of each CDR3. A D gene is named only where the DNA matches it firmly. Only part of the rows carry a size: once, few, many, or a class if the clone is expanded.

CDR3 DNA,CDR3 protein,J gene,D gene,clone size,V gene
TGTGCCAGCAGCCAACGGATGGCGGGAGCGGGGGAGCAGTACTTC,CASSQRMAGAGEQYF,TRBJ2-7,TRBD2,NA,TRBV7-2
TGCGCCAGCAGCTTGGACAGGCGGAGTTGGTACTTC,CASSLDRRSWYF,TRBJ2-5,NA,NA,TRBV5-1
TGTGCCAGCAGTTCCCTGGGCGGAACTACAGATACGCAGTATTTT,CASSSLGGTTDTQYF,TRBJ2-3,NA,NA,TRBV6-5
TGTGCCAGCAGCGCAGGGGGTACCATCACTGAAGCTTTCTTT,CASSAGGTITEAFF,TRBJ1-1,TRBD1,once,TRBV5-4
TGTGCCAGCAGCGGGTCAGGGGCGATCGGCGGAAAACTGTTTTTT,CASSGSGAIGGKLFF,TRBJ1-4,NA,NA,TRBV9
TGTGCCAGCAGCTCTGGACAGGGAAGGAATCAGCCCCAGCATTTT,CASSSGQGRNQPQHF,TRBJ1-5,TRBD1,few,TRBV5-4
TGTGCCAGCAGTGACCCGGGAGTTAACTATGGCTACACCTTC,CASSDPGVNYGYTF,TRBJ1-2,NA,NA,TRBV6-1
TGTGCCAGCAGCTCGGGGGACAGGGCCGCGGAGCCCCAGCATTTT,CASSSGDRAAEPQHF,TRBJ1-5,TRBD1,NA,TRBV7-9
TGCGCCAGCAGCTTGCGGGGACTGACAGGGATGAACACTGAAGCTTTCTTT,CASSLRGLTGMNTEAFF,TRBJ1-1,TRBD1,once,TRBV5-1
TGTGCCAGCAGTGTCTACAGTTTGAGCTCTGGAAACACCATATATTTT,CASSVYSLSSGNTIYF,TRBJ1-3,NA,NA,TRBV2
TGTGCCAGCAGTTACGGCGTTGAGCAGTACTTC,CASSYGVEQYF,TRBJ2-7,NA,NA,TRBV6-5
TGTGCCAGTAGTATCCCAGGGAATGGCTACACCTTC,CASSIPGNGYTF,TRBJ1-2,NA,NA,TRBV19
TGTGCCAGCAGTGATAGGGGGACCTATGGCTACACCTTC,CASSDRGTYGYTF,TRBJ1-2,NA,NA,TRBV2
TGTGCCAGCAGCCCAACCGACAGGGAAGCTTTCTTT,CASSPTDREAFF,TRBJ1-1,NA,NA,TRBV9
TGTGCCAGTAGTTTAACAGGCGACACTGAAGCTTTCTTT,CASSLTGDTEAFF,TRBJ1-1,NA,NA,TRBV19
TGTGCCAGCAGCTTAGTGGGCGGTACTAACACCGGGGAGCTGTTTTTT,CASSLVGGTNTGELFF,TRBJ2-2,NA,NA,TRBV7-2
TGTGCCATCAGTGGAGTCGGCCAGAACCTTAATTCACCCCTCCACTTT,CAISGVGQNLNSPLHF,TRBJ1-6,NA,NA,TRBV10-3
TGTGCCAGCAGCCAACAGGGTCGCACTGAAGCTTTCTTT,CASSQQGRTEAFF,TRBJ1-1,NA,NA,TRBV6-5
TGCGCCAGCAGCTTAGACAGGTCCGAGACCCAGTACTTC,CASSLDRSETQYF,TRBJ2-5,NA,NA,TRBV5-1
TGTGCCAGCAGCTATCCAGATTCCTACGAGCAGTACTTC,CASSYPDSYEQYF,TRBJ2-7,NA,NA,TRBV5-4
TGTGCCAGCAGCAATCCGACAGGGGCGAACACTGAAGCTTTCTTT,CASSNPTGANTEAFF,TRBJ1-1,TRBD1,NA,TRBV5-4
NA,CASRLVGQGATQPQHF,TRBJ1-5,NA,NA,TRBV12-2
TGTGCCAGCAGTGATCCGGGACTAGCGGGAGGGCGGGAGTACTTC,CASSDPGLAGGREYF,TRBJ2-7,TRBD2,NA,TRBV6-1
TGTGCCAGCAGCTTCCGGACAGGGCACTCACCCCTCCACTTT,CASSFRTGHSPLHF,TRBJ1-6,TRBD1,NA,TRBV7-2
TGTGCCAGCAGCTTCAGATCGGGAGAGACCCAGTACTTC,CASSFRSGETQYF,TRBJ2-5,NA,NA,TRBV7-2
TGTGCCAGCAGCTTGAACCTACCCGGGGAGCTGTTTTTT,CASSLNLPGELFF,TRBJ2-2,NA,NA,TRBV5-4
TGTGCCAGCAGTGTAGAAGGCGTTGCCTACGAGCAGTACTTC,CASSVEGVAYEQYF,TRBJ2-7,NA,NA,TRBV2
TGTGCCAGCAGCGTAGCTGGGCGGGGGGGCACAGATACGCAGTATTTT,CASSVAGRGGTDTQYF,TRBJ2-3,TRBD2,NA,TRBV9
TGTGCCAGCAGGCCCTCCAGGCCCCCCTACTACGAGCAGTACTTC,CASRPSRPPYYEQYF,TRBJ2-7,NA,once,TRBV6-5
TGTGCCAGCTCGCCTCAGGGCACTGAAGCTTTCTTT,CASSPQGTEAFF,TRBJ1-1,NA,NA,TRBV18
TGTGCCAGCAGCCCCGGGACCTACAATGAGCAGTTCTTC,CASSPGTYNEQFF,TRBJ2-1,NA,NA,TRBV9
TGTGCCAGCAGCCTCGGGGGGGCACACAATGAGCAGTTCTTC,CASSLGGAHNEQFF,TRBJ2-1,TRBD2,NA,TRBV13
TGTGCCAGCAGCTTACTCCCACCAGGGGCCGGCACTAACTATGGCTACACCTTC,CASSLLPPGAGTNYGYTF,TRBJ1-2,NA,NA,TRBV7-8
TGTGCCACCAGCGTGCCAGCTGGGGACTACGAGCAGTACTTC,CATSVPAGDYEQYF,TRBJ2-7,NA,NA,TRBV15
TGTGCCAGCAGCCTGGGCGGTGAGGGGTACGAGCAGTACTTC,CASSLGGEGYEQYF,TRBJ2-7,NA,NA,TRBV21-1
TGCGCCAGCAGTTCTGCAACCGGGACCGGGGAGCTGTTTTTT,CASSSATGTGELFF,TRBJ2-2,NA,NA,TRBV5-1
TGTGCCTGGAGTGCGGCAGGACCTGAAAAACTGTTTTTT,CAWSAAGPEKLFF,TRBJ1-4,NA,once,TRBV30
TGTGCCACTACACCCCAACAGGGCGGGGAGACCCAGTACTTC,CATTPQQGGETQYF,TRBJ2-5,NA,NA,TRBV2
TGTGCCAGCAGCCCGACAGGAGCGAACACTGAAGCTTTCTTT,CASSPTGANTEAFF,TRBJ1-1,NA,NA,TRBV7-9
TGTGCCAGTAGTAGACTTCCGGGACAGGGGTCCCATGGCTACACCTTC,CASSRLPGQGSHGYTF,TRBJ1-2,TRBD1,NA,TRBV19
TGTGCCAGCAGCTTGGTACAGGGGGAGAACACCGGGGAGCTGTTTTTT,CASSLVQGENTGELFF,TRBJ2-2,TRBD1,NA,TRBV5-4